This TCR beta chain was recorded in a study of regulatory T cells in long-lasting Graves disease. General study points: Under persistent disease, TRBV28, TRBJ1-2 and TRBJ2-5 were used preferentially.

In this sample, this clonotype turned up many times. Antigen specificity is unknown. Time point noted: newly diagnosed GD, antithyroid drugs for less than 3 months. PBMC RNA served as the TCR library source. CDR1 is ENHRY, CDR2 SYGVKD, per germline. The CDR3 contains 12 residues. Between the trimmed V and J ends, which lost 9 bases and 8 bases, there was a span of 14 bases. For TCR beta, libraries came from iRepertoire HTBI primers and Arm-PCR of CDR3 regions. TCRdb reanalysed the multiplex PCR reads using MiXCR and keeps one entry per CDR3 protein. The sample holds approximately 300,000 distinct CDR3 sequences; over 15% are singletons and the top ten take about 36%.

Sequencing was performed on peripheral blood mononuclear cells (PBMCs), taken at new diagnosis, from a patient treated with antithyroid drugs. The gene calls are TRBV10-3 and TRBJ2-1; D may be TRBD2 (6 bases). The clonotype originates from a female donor with Graves disease. The CDR3 protein is CAMAGLGDEQFF. The CDR3, as DNA: TGTGCCATGGCGGGATTGGGGGATGAGCAGTTCTTC.